Shown below are 15 T cell receptor beta chains from a single sample sequenced in a study of T cell responses to AZD1222 COVID-19 vaccine. Assay used: immunoSEQ multiplex PCR; TCRdb lists only in-frame clones, some missing. In the table there are approximately 220,000 clones, around 93% of which are singletons. The starting material was peripheral blood, obtained on day 0 of MenACWY control vaccination. The source is an adult in good health.

The rearrangement links TRBV3-1 (or the pseudogene TRBV3-2) to TRBJ2-5; D is ambiguous. From germline, CDR1 is LGHDT and CDR2 YNNKEL (reference sequence). The V gene lost 2 bases and the J gene lost 2 bases, with 3 bases spanning the gap. The CDR3 sequence is 12 residues long. The CDR3 DNA reads TGTGCCAGCAGCCAACTTCAAGAGACCCAGTACTTC. Amino acids: CASSQLQETQYF.

CDR3 protein: CASSSEGTLGEKLFF. CDR3 bases: TGTGCCAGCAGCTCCGAGGGGACGTTGGGTGAAAAACTGTTTTTT. J is TRBJ1-4 and V is TRBV7-9, with D tentatively TRBD1 (5 bases). The CDR3 is made up of 15 amino acids. V was trimmed by 4 bases and J by 7 bases, leaving 16 bases between them. CDR1 and CDR2 from the germline V gene are SEHNR and FQNEAQ (reference sequence).

The rearrangement uses TRBV5-6 and TRBJ2-3; TRBD1 or TRBD2 may be the D gene (7 bases each). Deletions cut 4 bases from V and 1 base from J, with 13 bases between. The CDR3 has 15 residues. CDR1 and CDR2 (germline): SGHDT, YYEEEE. The CDR3 protein is CASSRQGGGTDTQYF. In DNA, the CDR3 is TGTGCCAGCAGCAGACAGGGAGGGGGCACAGATACGCAGTATTTT.

This chain joins TRBV19 and TRBJ1-5; perhaps TRBD1 as D (5 bases). Trimming cost V 7 bases and J 0 bases, with 16 bases left between them. The CDR3 is made up of 16 amino acids. Germline V CDR1 and CDR2: LNHDA, SQIVND (reference sequence). The CDR3: CASTDGGAFSNQPQHF. The DNA of the CDR3 is TGTGCCAGTACCGACGGAGGGGCTTTTAGCAATCAGCCCCAGCATTTT.

The chain links TRBV20-1 to TRBJ1-1, with D unclear. Germline V gene lookup returns CDR1 DFQATT and CDR2 SNEGSKA (reference sequence). This CDR3 has 14 residues. V shed 3 bases and J shed 10 bases, with 21 bases lying between them. The CDR3 nucleotides are TGCAGTGCTAGTAGCCAGGTCATTAAGGGAGGAGCTTTCTTT. Protein product: CSASSQVIKGGAFF.

The chain carries TRBV5-6 and TRBJ1-5, with 9 bases that match TRBD1. CDR3 size: 15 residues. With 5 bases clipped from V and 5 bases from J, the junction kept 8 bases outside the gene matches. Per germline, CDR1 SGHDT and CDR2 YYEEEE. Here the CDR3 reads CASRESGQGHQPQHF. Here the CDR3 DNA reads TGTGCCAGCAGGGAGTCAGGACAGGGGCATCAGCCCCAGCATTTT.

The chain joins TRBV3-1 (or the pseudogene TRBV3-2) to TRBJ1-1; 7 nucleotides agree with TRBD1. The ends lost 1 base at V and 3 bases at J; junction bases unmatched: 2. The CDR3 covers 14 residues. The germline gives CDR1 LGHDT, CDR2 YNNKEL (reference sequence). The CDR3 spells CASSQAGTDTEAFF. CDR3 DNA sequence: TGTGCCAGCAGCCAAGCGGGGACAGACACTGAAGCTTTCTTT.

This clone was counted a few times. The chain recombines TRBV4-2 with TRBJ2-5; 11 positions agree with TRBD2. V dropped 0 bases and J dropped 4; count of bases not matched to a gene: 7. Germline CDR1 reads LGHNA; CDR2 reads YNFKEQ. This CDR3 has 17 amino acids. In DNA, the CDR3 is TGTGCCAGCAGCCAAGAGGGTGCTAGCGGGGGGCCAGAGACCCAGTACTTC. This translates into CASSQEGASGGPETQYF.

The chain recombines TRBV5-4 with TRBJ1-3; no clear D. V was trimmed by 4 bases and J by 0 bases, leaving 5 bases between them. CDR1 is SGHNT and CDR2 is YYREEE in the germline V gene (reference sequence). The CDR3 contains 13 residues. CDR3 sequence: CASSAGSGNTIYF. CDR3 DNA: TGTGCCAGCAGCGCGGGCTCTGGAAACACCATATATTTT. Supplemented by reference TRBV5-4 and TRBJ1-3, the full variable domain reads ETGVTQSPTHLIKTRGQQVTLRCSSQSGHNTVSWYQQALGQGPQFIFQYYREEENGRGNFPPRFSGLQFPNYSSELNVNALELDDSALYLCASSAGSGNTIYFGEGSWLTVV.

This rearrangement joins TRBV19 to TRBJ1-2, with TRBD1 as a possible D gene (6 bases). This CDR3 comprises 14 residues. Germline V gene data show CDR1 as LNHDA and CDR2 as SQIVND (reference sequence). V was trimmed by 4 bases and J by 1 base, leaving 10 bases between them. In nucleotides, the CDR3 is TGTGCCAGTAGTACCAGGGGAATTAACTATGGCTACACCTTC. This encodes CASSTRGINYGYTF.

In this sample, this clone turned up a few times. Other DNA sequences from this sample encode an identical CDR3 as well. The chain has TRBV2 and TRBJ1-1; 9 bases are shared with TRBD1. CDR1 is SNHLY and CDR2 is FYNNEI in the germline V gene. V gave up 8 bases and J gave up 1 base; unmatched junction bases: 5. This CDR3 comprises 14 residues. The CDR3 protein is CASSKGQGNTEAFF. CDR3 DNA: TGTGCCAGCTCAAAGGGACAGGGGAACACTGAAGCTTTCTTT.

The chain is built from TRBV7-8 and TRBJ1-5; D ambiguous. V dropped 2 bases and J dropped 0 bases, with 2 bases sitting between them. Germline-derived CDR1 and CDR2 are SGHVS and FQNEAQ. This CDR3 region has 13 residues. For the CDR3, the DNA is TGTGCCAGCAGCTTAAATAGCAATCAGCCCCAGCATTTT. Protein product: CASSLNSNQPQHF.

The V gene is TRBV2, the J gene TRBJ1-5, with D hard to call. This CDR3 is built from 17 residues. From germline, CDR1 is SNHLY and CDR2 FYNNEI. Trimming removed 4 bases at V and 0 bases at J, with 16 bases between. In DNA, the CDR3 is TGTGCCAGCAGTGGGGCCTTTGGACGGGGTAGCAATCAGCCCCAGCATTTT. Translated, it gives CASSGAFGRGSNQPQHF.

This clone was observed a single time. This chain connects TRBV19 to TRBJ1-2, with 8 bases matching TRBD1. The V and J ends lost 6 bases and 4 bases, in that order; junction bases with no gene match: 7. Germline V gene lookup returns CDR1 LNHDA and CDR2 SQIVND (reference sequence). The CDR3 extends over 14 amino acids. CDR3 sequence (DNA): TGTGCCAGTAGACCCGGACAGGGCCTCTATGGCTACACCTTC. It codes for CASRPGQGLYGYTF.

J is TRBJ1-4 and V is TRBV5-1; unclear D gene. Germline V gives CDR1 SGHRS, CDR2 YFSETQ. This CDR3 comprises 13 residues. V lost 2 bases to trimming and J lost 5 bases, with 7 bases between them. The CDR3 region has the DNA TGCGCCAGCAGCTTAGCCAGAAATGAAAAACTGTTTTTT. It encodes CASSLARNEKLFF.